The present T cell receptor (beta chain) was sequenced within a study of OX40 agonist ivuxolimab in advanced cancers. About the study: The dose-escalation cohort had hepatocellular carcinoma, melanoma, renal cell or head and neck cancer. Previous treatment with anti-PD-1, anti-PD-L1 or anti-CTLA-4 therapy was allowed; 30% to 50% had received some. Partial responses occurred in Three dose-escalation patients, one with hepatocellular carcinoma and two with cutaneous melanoma. Regarding the study as a whole: CD4+ T cells averaged fewer expanded clones than CD8+ T cells.

Trimming stripped 3 bases from V and 4 bases from J, with 6 bases between. Germline V gene data show CDR1 as SGHNT and CDR2 as YYREEE (reference sequence). This CDR3 has 12 amino acids. Notes on this clone: Antigen specificity is unknown.

Data came from immunoSEQ multiplex PCR; TCRdb stores just in-frame clones and leaves some out. There are tens of thousands of clones in the sample; approximately 94% occur only once, and around 16% lies in the top ten. The source was CD4+ or CD8+ T cells sorted from blood, collected in a trial of the OX40 agonist ivuxolimab. This TCR came from an adult with an advanced solid tumor such as melanoma, head and neck, liver or kidney cancer. V and J are TRBV5-4 and TRBJ2-3; D is perhaps TRBD1 (6 bases). The CDR3 reads CASSWGPDTQYF. CDR3 nucleotides: TGTGCCAGCAGCTGGGGGCCAGATACGCAGTATTTT.